The rows below give T cell receptor beta chains drawn from one sample of a study of early stage breast cancer tumors. The method was immunoSEQ multiplex PCR; TCRdb's version includes in-frame clones alone and lacks a portion of them. The sample records around 50,000 clones, roughly 83% being singletons. Specimen: blood. These receptors originate from a person aged 45 to 59 with breast cancer. CDR3s include the opening cysteine and the closing phenylalanine or tryptophan. A D gene is named only where the DNA matches it firmly. Size values are once, few and many counts, or a class for expanded clones, and some rows have none.

>TRBV4-1|TRBJ1-1|.|TRBD1
CASSQAGDREDTEAFF
TGCGCCAGCAGCCAAGCGGGGGACAGAGAGGACACTGAAGCTTTCTTT
>TRBV10-3|TRBJ2-5|.|.
CATSRGDQETQYF
TGTGCCACCTCGAGGGGGGACCAAGAGACCCAGTACTTC
>TRBV30|TRBJ2-2|.|.
CAWSVGQNTGELFF
TGTGCCTGGAGTGTAGGACAGAACACCGGGGAGCTGTTTTTT
>TRBV5-1|TRBJ2-3|few|TRBD2
CASSLVASGGLDTQYF
TGCGCCAGCAGCTTGGTGGCTAGCGGGGGGCTAGATACGCAGTATTTT
>TRBV29-1|TRBJ2-3|.|TRBD1
CSVADRGPTDTQYF
TGCAGCGTCGCGGACAGGGGGCCAACAGATACGCAGTATTTT
>TRBV2|TRBJ2-7|few|.
CASRGTAGEQYF
TGTGCCAGCCGCGGGACGGCCGGCGAGCAGTACTTC
>TRBV9|TRBJ2-1|.|.
CASSVQWDEQFF
TGTGCCAGCAGCGTTCAGTGGGATGAGCAGTTCTTC
>TRBV7-6|TRBJ1-5|.|.
CASSLTAGYQPQHF
TGTGCCAGCAGCTTGACAGCCGGGTATCAGCCCCAGCATTTT
>TRBV6-6|TRBJ2-5|.|.
CASSFGQYQETQYF
TGTGCCAGCAGTTTTGGACAGTACCAAGAGACCCAGTACTTC
>TRBV7-2|TRBJ2-1|.|TRBD2
CASRHPGLAGIYNEQFF
TGTGCCAGCAGGCACCCGGGACTAGCGGGAATCTACAATGAGCAGTTCTTC
>TRBV18|TRBJ2-1|few|.
CASSPLNEQFF
TGTGCCAGCTCACCACTAAATGAGCAGTTCTTC
>TRBV6-1|TRBJ2-1|.|.
CASLGEGGSYNEQFF
TGTGCCAGCCTGGGGGAGGGGGGCTCCTACAATGAGCAGTTCTTC
>TRBV15|TRBJ1-4|few|.
CATKLDRANEKLFF
TGTGCCACCAAGCTGGACAGAGCTAATGAAAAACTGTTTTTT
>TRBV11-2|TRBJ1-1|.|.
CASSLEGRMNTEAFF
TGTGCCAGCAGCTTAGAGGGGCGTATGAACACTGAAGCTTTCTTT
>TRBV18|TRBJ2-5|.|.
CASSPGVLETQYF
TGTGCCAGCTCACCGGGGGTGCTTGAGACCCAGTACTTC
>TRBV7-2|TRBJ2-7|.|TRBD1
CASSLKTGWGEQYF
TGTGCCAGCAGCTTAAAGACAGGGTGGGGCGAGCAGTACTTC
>TRBV18|TRBJ1-2|once|TRBD1
CASSQLQGADGYTF
TGTGCCAGCTCACAATTACAGGGGGCGGATGGCTACACCTTC
>TRBV5-1|TRBJ2-3|.|TRBD2
CASSLGLAGVWPTDTQYF
TGCGCCAGCAGCTTGGGACTAGCGGGAGTGTGGCCCACAGATACGCAGTATTTT
>TRBV2|TRBJ1-5|.|TRBD1
CASSMQGAVNQPQHF
TGTGCCAGCAGTATGCAGGGGGCGGTGAATCAGCCCCAGCATTTT
>TRBV29-1|TRBJ2-5|few|TRBD1
CSVEDPWRQGAKETQYF
TGCAGCGTTGAAGACCCCTGGAGACAGGGGGCGAAAGAGACCCAGTACTTC
>TRBV6-5|TRBJ1-5|.|.
CASSYSKRSNQPQHF
TGTGCCAGCAGTTACTCGAAGAGGAGCAATCAGCCCCAGCATTTT
>TRBV7-9|TRBJ2-7|.|.
CASSLRGRDEQYF
TGTGCCAGCAGCCTAAGGGGCAGGGACGAGCAGTACTTC